This T cell receptor beta chain is drawn from a study of vaccination and CD4 T cells after COVID-19. Study-wide background: Every participant had a vaccine, which was either BNT162b2 or mRNA-1273, given in two doses. Post-vaccination samples were procured at a median of around 78 days following dose two (range 14 to 241). Broader study findings: Median SARS-CoV-2-reactive clonotype numbers went from approximately 21 to 40; this increase was not significant. Within convalescent individuals, 304 out of 307 vaccine-specific clones proved to be spike mono-reactive.

Treatment in this sample: roughly 10-day PBMC culture with coronavirus spike peptide pools or control peptides (ViraFEST assay). The germline V gene encodes CDR1 SGHTA and CDR2 FQGNSA. V gave up 5 bases and J gave up 6 bases, with 14 bases separating them. CDR3 length: 14 residues. The Oncomine TCR Beta short-read assay was what sequenced the DNA obtained from cultured CD4+ T cells. TCRdb re-called the PCR reads through MiXCR, storing one row per CDR3 protein. Found here are several thousand distinct CDR3 sequences, about three fifths of them singletons; the top ten hold roughly an eighth. Worth noting for this clonotype: Its target is not known.

The V and J genes are TRBV7-2 and TRBJ1-5; no reliable D call. This receptor was obtained from a human donor with COVID-19. The sample here was cultured CD4+ T cells from blood, taken after SARS-CoV-2 vaccination. The CDR3 sequence is CASSAVVRGQPQHF. The CDR3 nucleotides are TGTGCCAGCAGCGCGGTGGTTCGCGGTCAGCCCCAGCATTTT.